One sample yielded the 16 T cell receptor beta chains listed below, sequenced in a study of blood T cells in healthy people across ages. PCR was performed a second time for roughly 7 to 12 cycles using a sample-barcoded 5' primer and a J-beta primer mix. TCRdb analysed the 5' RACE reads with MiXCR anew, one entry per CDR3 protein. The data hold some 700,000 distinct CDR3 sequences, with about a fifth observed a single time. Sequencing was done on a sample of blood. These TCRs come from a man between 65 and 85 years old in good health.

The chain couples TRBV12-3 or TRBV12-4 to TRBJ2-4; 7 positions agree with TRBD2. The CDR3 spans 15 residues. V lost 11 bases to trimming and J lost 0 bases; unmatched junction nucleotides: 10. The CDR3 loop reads CASAPSGVAKNIQYF. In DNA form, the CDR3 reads TGTGCCTCCGCCCCAAGCGGGGTAGCCAAAAACATTCAGTACTTC.

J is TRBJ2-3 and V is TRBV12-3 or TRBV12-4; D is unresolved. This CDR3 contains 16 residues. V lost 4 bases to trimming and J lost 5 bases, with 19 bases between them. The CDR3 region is CASSSGNSVKVDTQYF. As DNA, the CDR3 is TGTGCCAGCAGTTCCGGTAATAGTGTTAAGGTAGATACGCAGTATTTT.

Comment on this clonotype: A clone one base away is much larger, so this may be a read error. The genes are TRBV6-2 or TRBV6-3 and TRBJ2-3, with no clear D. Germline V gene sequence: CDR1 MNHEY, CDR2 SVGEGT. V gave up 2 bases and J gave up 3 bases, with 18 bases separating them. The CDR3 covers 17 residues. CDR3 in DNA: TGTGCCAGCAGTTACAACAGAGCCCCGACCCTTACAGATACGCAGTATTTT. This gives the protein CASSYNRAPTLTDTQYF.

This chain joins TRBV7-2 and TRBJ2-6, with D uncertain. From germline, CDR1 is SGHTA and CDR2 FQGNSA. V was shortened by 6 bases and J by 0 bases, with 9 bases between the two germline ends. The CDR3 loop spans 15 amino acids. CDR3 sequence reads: CASSSQISGANVLTF. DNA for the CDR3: TGTGCCAGCAGTTCTCAGATCTCTGGGGCCAACGTCCTGACTTTC.

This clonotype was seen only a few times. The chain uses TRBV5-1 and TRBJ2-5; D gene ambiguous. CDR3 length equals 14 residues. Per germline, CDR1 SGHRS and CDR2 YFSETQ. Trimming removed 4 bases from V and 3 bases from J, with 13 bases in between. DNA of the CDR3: TGCGCCAGCAGCCGGGTTCGAGAAAAAGAGACCCAGTACTTC. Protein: CASSRVREKETQYF.

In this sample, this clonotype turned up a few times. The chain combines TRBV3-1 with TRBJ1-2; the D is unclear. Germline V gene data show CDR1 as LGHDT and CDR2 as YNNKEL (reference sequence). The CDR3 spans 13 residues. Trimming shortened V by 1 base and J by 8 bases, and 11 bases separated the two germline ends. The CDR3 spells CASSQALPRGYTF. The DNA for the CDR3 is TGTGCCAGCAGCCAAGCCCTTCCCAGGGGCTACACCTTC.

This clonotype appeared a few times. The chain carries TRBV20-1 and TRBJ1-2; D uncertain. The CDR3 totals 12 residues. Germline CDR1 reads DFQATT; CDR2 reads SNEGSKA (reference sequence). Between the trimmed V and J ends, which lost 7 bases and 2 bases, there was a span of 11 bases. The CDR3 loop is CSVSGRNYGYTF. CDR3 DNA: TGCAGTGTTTCCGGCCGGAACTATGGCTACACCTTC.

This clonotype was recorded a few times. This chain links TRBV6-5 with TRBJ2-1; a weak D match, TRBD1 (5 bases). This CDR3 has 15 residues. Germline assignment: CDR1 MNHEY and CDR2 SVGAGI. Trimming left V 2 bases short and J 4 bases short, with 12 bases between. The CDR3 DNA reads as TGTGCCAGCAGTTACAGCAATCAGGGATACAATGAGCAGTTCTTC. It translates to CASSYSNQGYNEQFF.

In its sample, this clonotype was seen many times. This chain's CDR3 is CASRGAAYEQYF. CDR3 nucleotide sequence: TGTGCCAGCAGAGGGGCCGCCTACGAGCAGTACTTC. This chain uses TRBV2 with TRBJ2-7; TRBD1 might be the D (5 bases). Germline V gives CDR1 SNHLY, CDR2 FYNNEI. Deletions cut 6 bases from V and 2 bases from J, with 8 bases between. The CDR3 is made up of 12 amino acids.

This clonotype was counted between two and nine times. Here the CDR3 reads CASSPRTWNTEAFF. The CDR3 DNA follows: TGTGCCAGCAGTCCCAGGACATGGAACACTGAAGCTTTCTTT. The rearrangement links TRBV28 to TRBJ1-1; the D gene is possibly TRBD1 (5 bases). The CDR3 consists of 14 residues. The germline gives CDR1 MDHEN, CDR2 SYDVKM. Deletions cut 5 bases from V and 1 base from J, with 11 bases between.

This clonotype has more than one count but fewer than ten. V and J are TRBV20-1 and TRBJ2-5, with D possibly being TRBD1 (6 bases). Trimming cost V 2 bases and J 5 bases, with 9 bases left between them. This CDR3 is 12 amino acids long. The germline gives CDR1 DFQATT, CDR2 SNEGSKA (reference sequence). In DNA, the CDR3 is TGCAGTGCTAGAATGGGGGCTGAGACCCAGTACTTC. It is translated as CSARMGAETQYF.

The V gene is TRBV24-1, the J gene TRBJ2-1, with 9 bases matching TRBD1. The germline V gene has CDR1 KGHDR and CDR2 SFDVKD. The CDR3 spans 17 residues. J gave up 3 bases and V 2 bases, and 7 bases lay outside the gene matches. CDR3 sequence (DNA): TGTGCCACCAGTGATTCGACAGGGGGATCCGTCTACAATGAGCAGTTCTTC. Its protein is CATSDSTGGSVYNEQFF.

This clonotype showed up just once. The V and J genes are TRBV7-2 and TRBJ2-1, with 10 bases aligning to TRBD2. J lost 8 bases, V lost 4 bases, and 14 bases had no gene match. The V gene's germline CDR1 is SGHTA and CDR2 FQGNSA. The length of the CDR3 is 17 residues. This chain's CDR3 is CASSSMWSSGRGYEQFF. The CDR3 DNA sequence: TGTGCCAGCAGCTCCATGTGGTCTAGCGGGAGAGGTTATGAGCAGTTCTTC.

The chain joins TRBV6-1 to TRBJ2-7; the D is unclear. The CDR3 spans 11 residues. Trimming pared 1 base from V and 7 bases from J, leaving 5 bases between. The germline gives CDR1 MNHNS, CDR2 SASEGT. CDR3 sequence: CASSEEVEQYF. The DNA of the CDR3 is TGTGCCAGCAGTGAAGAAGTGGAGCAGTACTTC.

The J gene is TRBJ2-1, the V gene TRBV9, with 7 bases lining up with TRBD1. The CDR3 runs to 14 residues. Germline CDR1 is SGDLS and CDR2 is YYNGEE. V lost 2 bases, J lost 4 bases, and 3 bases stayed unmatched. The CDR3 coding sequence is TGTGCCAGCAGCGTGTCACAGGGGTACAATGAGCAGTTCTTC. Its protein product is CASSVSQGYNEQFF. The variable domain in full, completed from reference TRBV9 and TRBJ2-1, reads DSGVTQTPKHLITATGQRVTLRCSPRSGDLSVYWYQQSLDQGLQFLIQYYNGEERAKGNILERFSAQQFPDLHSELNLSSLELGDSALYFCASSVSQGYNEQFFGPGTRLTVL.

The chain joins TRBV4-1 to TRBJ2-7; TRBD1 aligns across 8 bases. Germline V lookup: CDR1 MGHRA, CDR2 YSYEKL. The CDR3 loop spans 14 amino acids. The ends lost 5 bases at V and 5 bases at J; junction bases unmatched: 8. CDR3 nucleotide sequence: TGCGCCAGCAGCACACTGCCAGGGGGCGACGAGCAGTACTTC. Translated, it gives CASSTLPGGDEQYF.